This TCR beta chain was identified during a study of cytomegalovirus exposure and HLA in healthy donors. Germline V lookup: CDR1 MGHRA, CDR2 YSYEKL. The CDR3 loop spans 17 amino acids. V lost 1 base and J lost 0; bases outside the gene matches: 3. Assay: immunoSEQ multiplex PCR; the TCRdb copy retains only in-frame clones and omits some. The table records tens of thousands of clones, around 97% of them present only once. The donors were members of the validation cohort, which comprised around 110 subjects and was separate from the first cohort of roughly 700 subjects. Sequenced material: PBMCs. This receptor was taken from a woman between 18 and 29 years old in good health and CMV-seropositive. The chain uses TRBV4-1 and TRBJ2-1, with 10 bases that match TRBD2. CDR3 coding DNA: TGCGCCAGCAGCCAAGCCGCTAGCGGGAGCTCCTACAATGAGCAGTTCTTC. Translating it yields CASSQAASGSSYNEQFF.